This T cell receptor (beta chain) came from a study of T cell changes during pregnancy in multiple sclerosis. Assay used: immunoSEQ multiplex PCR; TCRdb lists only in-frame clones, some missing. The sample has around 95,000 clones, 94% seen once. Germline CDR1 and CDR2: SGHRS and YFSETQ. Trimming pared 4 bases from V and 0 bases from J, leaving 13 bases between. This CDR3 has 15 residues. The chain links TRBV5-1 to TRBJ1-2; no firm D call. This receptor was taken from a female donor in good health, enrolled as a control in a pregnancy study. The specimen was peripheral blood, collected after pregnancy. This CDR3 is CASSLLPGSNYGYTF. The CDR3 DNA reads TGCGCCAGCAGCCTTCTTCCCGGGTCTAACTATGGCTACACCTTC.